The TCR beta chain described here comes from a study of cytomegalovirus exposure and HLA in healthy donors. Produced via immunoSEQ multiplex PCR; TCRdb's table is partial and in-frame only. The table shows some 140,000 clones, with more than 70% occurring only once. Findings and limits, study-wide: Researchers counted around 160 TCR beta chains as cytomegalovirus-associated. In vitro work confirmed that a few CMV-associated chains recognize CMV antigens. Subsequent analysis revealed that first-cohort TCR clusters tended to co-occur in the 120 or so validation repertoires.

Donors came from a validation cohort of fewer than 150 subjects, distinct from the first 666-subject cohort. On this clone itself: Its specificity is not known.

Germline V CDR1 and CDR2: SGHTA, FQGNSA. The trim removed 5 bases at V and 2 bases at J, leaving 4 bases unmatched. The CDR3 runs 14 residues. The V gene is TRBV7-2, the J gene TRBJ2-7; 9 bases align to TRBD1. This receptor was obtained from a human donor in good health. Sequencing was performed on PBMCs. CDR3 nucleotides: TGTGCCAGCAGCGGGGGACAGGGCCCCTACGAGCAGTACTTC. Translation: CASSGGQGPYEQYF.